The 29 T cell receptor beta chains below all came from one sample that was sequenced in a study of T cell changes during pregnancy in multiple sclerosis. Measured with immunoSEQ multiplex PCR; TCRdb has only the in-frame clones, and not every one. The sample has some 54,000 clones, 93% seen once. The specimen was peripheral blood, collected after pregnancy. The receptor set was obtained from a female donor with multiple sclerosis, enrolled in a pregnancy study.

The rearrangement joins TRBV9 to TRBJ2-7; possibly TRBD1 for D (5 bases). The CDR3 has 14 residues. The germline CDR1 and CDR2 sequences are SGDLS and YYNGEE. The V and J ends lost 3 bases and 3 bases respectively, with 13 bases between them. The CDR3 nucleotides are TGTGCCAGCAGCGAGACGGTCCAGGGCTACGAGCAGTACTTC. The encoded protein is CASSETVQGYEQYF.

The gene calls are TRBV7-9 and TRBJ2-2, with 8 bases fitting TRBD1. Germline V gene data show CDR1 as SEHNR and CDR2 as FQNEAQ (reference sequence). Trimming cost V 5 bases and J 1 base; bases outside gene matches: 3. The CDR3 extends over 15 amino acids. Here the CDR3 reads CASSIDRGNTGELFF. The CDR3 coding sequence is TGTGCCAGCAGCATCGACAGGGGGAACACCGGGGAGCTGTTTTTT.

CDR3 coding DNA: TGTGCCAGCAGCTTAGTGAAGGGGGCGCAAGAGCAGTTCTTC. It yields the protein CASSLVKGAQEQFF. The chain is built from TRBV7-9 and TRBJ2-1; 7 nucleotides line up with TRBD1. V lost 1 base, J lost 10 bases, and 7 bases stayed unmatched. Germline V lookup: CDR1 SEHNR, CDR2 FQNEAQ (reference sequence). The CDR3 consists of 14 residues. Full variable domain (missing parts from reference TRBV7-9 and TRBJ2-1): DTGVSQNPRHKITKRGQNVTFRCDPISEHNRLYWYRQTLGQGPEFLTYFQNEAQLEKSRLLSDRFSAERPKGSFSTLEIQRTEQGDSAMYLCASSLVKGAQEQFFGPGTRLTVL.

This chain connects TRBV18 to TRBJ2-5; D call uncertain. V lost 2 bases to trimming and J lost 4 bases, with 8 bases between them. CDR1 and CDR2 from the germline V gene are KGHSH and LQKENI. The CDR3 extends over 13 amino acids. The CDR3 DNA reads TGTGCCAGCTCACCAAATACCGGAGAGACCCAGTACTTC. Translated, it gives CASSPNTGETQYF.

The CDR3 spells CASSIINGYEQYF. The CDR3 bases are TGTGCCAGTAGTATTATCAACGGCTACGAGCAGTACTTC. The J gene is TRBJ2-7, the V gene TRBV19; no definite D call. Germline loops: CDR1 LNHDA, CDR2 SQIVND (reference sequence). Trimming removed 3 bases from V and 3 bases from J, with 9 bases in between. This CDR3 region has 13 residues.

This clone was found once. This rearrangement joins TRBV10-3 to TRBJ1-1; D is possibly TRBD1 (5 bases). V was clipped by 0 bases and J by 5 bases, with 13 bases between them. The CDR3 extends over 15 amino acids. Germline V CDR1 and CDR2: ENHRY, SYGVKD. Written as DNA, the CDR3 is TGTGCCATCAGTGAGTCGGGACGGGGAGGGACTGAAGCTTTCTTT. The encoded protein is CAISESGRGGTEAFF.

This chain joins TRBV7-2 and TRBJ2-7; D might be TRBD2 (5 bases). The CDR3 covers 15 residues. Germline V CDR1 and CDR2: SGHTA, FQGNSA. V lost 5 bases and J lost 2, with 16 bases in between. CDR3 DNA sequence: TGTGCCAGCAGCGCTACCCCCGGGGTAACCTACGAGCAGTACTTC. Translation gives CASSATPGVTYEQYF.

This rearrangement joins TRBV2 to TRBJ2-5; 14 bases fit TRBD2. This CDR3 is built from 15 residues. V was pared by 6 bases and J by 4 bases, with 4 bases of the junction left unmatched. Germline loops: CDR1 SNHLY, CDR2 FYNNEI. CDR3 residues: CASRGLAGAGETQYF. The CDR3 region has the DNA TGTGCCAGCAGGGGACTAGCGGGAGCGGGAGAGACCCAGTACTTC.

V is TRBV19 and J is TRBJ1-5; perhaps TRBD1 as D (6 bases). The CDR3 extends over 16 amino acids. V lost 5 bases, J lost 0 bases, and 14 bases lay in between. CDR1 is LNHDA and CDR2 is SQIVND in the germline V gene (reference sequence). The CDR3 bases are TGTGCCAGTAGTCCCATGACAGGTGCTAGCAATCAGCCCCAGCATTTT. Protein product: CASSPMTGASNQPQHF.

The genes are TRBV5-4 and TRBJ2-1, with TRBD2 identical over 8 bases. J lost 2 bases, V lost 6 bases, and 7 bases had no gene match. This CDR3 has 15 amino acids. Germline CDR1 is SGHNT and CDR2 is YYREEE (reference sequence). The CDR3 region is CASTLSGDAYNEQFF. The CDR3 region has the DNA TGTGCCAGCACCCTTAGCGGGGATGCCTACAATGAGCAGTTCTTC.

V gene TRBV11-2 combines with J gene TRBJ2-6; 9 bases align to TRBD1. From germline, CDR1 is SGHAT and CDR2 FQNNGV. J gave up 4 bases and V 3 bases, and 7 bases lay outside the gene matches. This CDR3 is 17 amino acids long. The CDR3 reads CASSFFGTGFGANVLTF. The CDR3, as DNA: TGTGCCAGCAGCTTCTTCGGGACAGGGTTCGGGGCCAACGTCCTGACTTTC.

The CDR3 sequence: CASSVTGSPGELFF. The CDR3 DNA follows: TGTGCCAGCAGCGTGACAGGGTCTCCCGGGGAGCTGTTTTTT. The V gene is TRBV5-6, the J gene TRBJ2-2; 7 bases are shared with TRBD1. The J segment lost 6 bases and the V segment lost 4 bases, leaving 6 bases of the junction unmatched. Germline V gene lookup returns CDR1 SGHDT and CDR2 YYEEEE. CDR3 length: 14 residues.

V usage is TRBV7-2 and J usage is TRBJ2-7, with 9 bases identical to TRBD2. This CDR3 region has 14 residues. Trimming removed 2 bases from V and 6 bases from J; junction bases left unmatched: 5. Looked up from germline, CDR1 is SGHTA and CDR2 is FQGNSA. CDR3 sequence: CASSLPSGTREQYF. In DNA form, the CDR3 reads TGTGCCAGCAGCTTACCTAGCGGGACGCGCGAGCAGTACTTC.

This clone turned up a few times. This chain uses TRBV20-1 with TRBJ1-2; the D gene is possibly TRBD1 (6 bases). The CDR3 runs to 11 residues. Trimming pared 6 bases from V and 6 bases from J, leaving 11 bases between. Looked up from germline, CDR1 is DFQATT and CDR2 is SNEGSKA (reference sequence). CDR3: CSATGYNGYTF. The CDR3 nucleotides are TGCAGTGCCACAGGGTACAATGGCTACACCTTC.

The chain carries TRBV28 and TRBJ1-5; tentatively, D is TRBD1 (5 bases). This CDR3 has 16 amino acids. Germline loops: CDR1 MDHEN, CDR2 SYDVKM. Trimming cost V 7 bases and J 3 bases, with 19 bases left between them. Here the CDR3 DNA reads TGTGCCAGCAACACCCTAGGGGCAGGCCTCAATCAGCCCCAGCATTTT. It yields the protein CASNTLGAGLNQPQHF.

The rearrangement joins TRBV19 to TRBJ2-5; TRBD1 aligns across 7 bases. V lost 6 bases to trimming and J lost 1 base; unmatched junction nucleotides: 8. CDR1 LNHDA and CDR2 SQIVND come from the germline V gene (reference sequence). The CDR3 extends over 15 amino acids. DNA for the CDR3: TGTGCCAGTAGCCCAGAGGGACAGTTCCAAGAGACCCAGTACTTC. Amino acids: CASSPEGQFQETQYF.

This clone was observed once. V is TRBV19 and J is TRBJ1-5; possible D gene TRBD1, 5 bases. In germline, CDR1 is LNHDA, CDR2 SQIVND (reference sequence). Trimming took 0 bases from V and 3 from J, leaving 12 bases between them. This CDR3 has 16 residues. CDR3 residues: CASSIDPQGFNQPQHF. The DNA of the CDR3 is TGTGCCAGTAGTATAGATCCGCAGGGCTTCAATCAGCCCCAGCATTTT. Looking up the rest from reference TRBV19 and TRBJ1-5 gives the full variable domain: DGGITQSPKYLFRKEGQNVTLSCEQNLNHDAMYWYRQDPGQGLRLIYYSQIVNDFQKGDIAEGYSVSREKKESFPLTVTSAQKNPTAFYLCASSIDPQGFNQPQHFGDGTRLSIL.

The chain couples TRBV5-4 to TRBJ2-5; 10 bases map to TRBD1. The CDR3 has 15 residues. Germline CDR1 is SGHNT and CDR2 is YYREEE (reference sequence). V gave up 4 bases and J gave up 9 bases; unmatched junction bases: 12. The CDR3 sequence is CASSDRQGAVPPQYF. The CDR3 DNA follows: TGTGCCAGCAGCGACAGACAGGGGGCCGTTCCGCCCCAGTACTTC.

This clone was recorded only once. CDR3 sequence reads: CSVRDHNEQFF. The DNA for the CDR3 is TGCAGCGTCCGGGATCACAATGAGCAGTTCTTC. The chain recombines TRBV29-1 with TRBJ2-1, with D perhaps matching TRBD2 (5 bases). Trimming took off 6 bases at V and 5 bases at J, with 8 bases between the two ends. This CDR3 is built from 11 residues. CDR1 SQVTM and CDR2 ANQGSEA come from the germline V gene.

The V and J genes are TRBV6-1 and TRBJ2-6; maybe TRBD1 (6 bases). The germline V gene has CDR1 MNHNS and CDR2 SASEGT. This CDR3 is built from 18 residues. The ends were cut back, 2 bases at V and 2 bases at J, with 16 bases in the middle. The CDR3 DNA reads TGTGCCAGCAGTGAAATACAGGGTTCATTGCCTGGGGCCAACGTCCTGACTTTC. Protein product: CASSEIQGSLPGANVLTF.

V is TRBV6-5 and J is TRBJ2-7, with D maybe TRBD2 (6 bases). Germline V gene sequence: CDR1 MNHEY, CDR2 SVGAGI. The CDR3 spans 14 residues. Trimming shortened V by 2 bases and J by 6 bases, and 14 bases separated the two germline ends. The CDR3 DNA reads as TGTGCCAGCAGTTACGAGGGAGGAGCCTCCGAGCAGTACTTC. The encoded protein is CASSYEGGASEQYF.

This clone occurred a few times. The chain has TRBV19 and TRBJ2-7; 13 bases line up with TRBD2. The length of the CDR3 is 13 residues. Germline assignment: CDR1 LNHDA and CDR2 SQIVND (reference sequence). V trimming: 6 bases; J trimming: 11 bases; junction bases outside the gene matches: 7. The DNA for the CDR3 is TGTGCCAGTAGATTGGGACTAGCGGGATCGGAGTACTTC. Its translation: CASRLGLAGSEYF. Based on the CDR3 plus reference TRBV19 and TRBJ2-7, the full variable domain is DGGITQSPKYLFRKEGQNVTLSCEQNLNHDAMYWYRQDPGQGLRLIYYSQIVNDFQKGDIAEGYSVSREKKESFPLTVTSAQKNPTAFYLCASRLGLAGSEYFGPGTRLTVT.

The chain couples TRBV7-9 to TRBJ2-5, with 7 bases identical to TRBD2. The CDR3 length is 18 residues. With V trimmed by 0 bases and J by 5 bases, 15 bases remained unmatched. From germline, CDR1 is SEHNR and CDR2 FQNEAQ (reference sequence). The CDR3 DNA is TGTGCCAGCAGCTTAGCGGTCTTCCTAGCGGATTCCGGGGAGACCCAGTACTTC. It yields the protein CASSLAVFLADSGETQYF.

The rearrangement uses TRBV10-3 and TRBJ2-1, with 11 bases fitting TRBD2. With 4 bases clipped from V and 0 bases from J, the junction kept 11 bases outside the gene matches. The CDR3 loop spans 19 amino acids. Germline V gene data show CDR1 as ENHRY and CDR2 as SYGVKD. In nucleotides, the CDR3 is TGTGCCATCAGTGGGGGGATTTTGACTAGCGGGACCTCCTACAATGAGCAGTTCTTC. It yields the protein CAISGGILTSGTSYNEQFF.

This chain connects TRBV9 to TRBJ2-2, with 14 positions matching TRBD2. The CDR3 sequence is 18 residues long. Germline CDR1 SGDLS, CDR2 YYNGEE. Trimming cost V 2 bases and J 8 bases; bases outside gene matches: 11. CDR3 amino acids: CASSVSPGTSGSLGELFF. DNA for the CDR3: TGTGCCAGCAGCGTTAGTCCCGGGACTAGCGGGAGTTTAGGGGAGCTGTTTTTT.

The gene calls are TRBV7-2 and TRBJ2-7; possible D gene TRBD1, 5 bases. The CDR3 is made up of 18 amino acids. Between the trimmed V and J ends, which lost 6 bases and 3 bases, there was a span of 27 bases. Germline V gene lookup returns CDR1 SGHTA and CDR2 FQGNSA. This CDR3 reads CASRGLSLPPRPVYEQYF. DNA for the CDR3: TGTGCCAGCAGGGGGCTAAGTCTACCCCCTCGACCTGTCTACGAGCAGTACTTC. Full variable domain (rest looked up from reference TRBV7-2 and TRBJ2-7): GAGVSQSPSNKVTEKGKDVELRCDPISGHTALYWYRQSLGQGLEFLIYFQGNSAPDKSGLPSDRFSAERTGGSVSTLTIQRTQQEDSAVYLCASRGLSLPPRPVYEQYFGPGTRLTVT.

This clone was found a few times. The CDR3 sequence is CASSRLAGGNEQFF. CDR3 coding DNA: TGTGCCAGCAGCCGCCTAGCGGGAGGGAATGAGCAGTTCTTC. This sequence joins TRBV6-1 and TRBJ2-1; 12 bases line up with TRBD2. Germline CDR1 and CDR2: MNHNS and SASEGT. V shed 6 bases and J 7 bases; nucleotides not matched to a gene: 4. The CDR3 covers 14 residues.

The rearrangement links TRBV7-8 to TRBJ1-2; 7 nucleotides agree with TRBD1. Germline trimming cut 5 bases from V and 2 bases from J; bases unmatched to any gene: 8. Germline assignment: CDR1 SGHVS and CDR2 FQNEAQ. The CDR3 consists of 15 residues. The CDR3 coding sequence is TGTGCCAGCAGCCCCCGACAGGGACTGAACTATGGCTACACCTTC. As protein: CASSPRQGLNYGYTF.

V usage is TRBV6-1 and J usage is TRBJ1-2, with TRBD1 matching over 10 bases. Germline V gene lookup returns CDR1 MNHNS and CDR2 SASEGT. V shed 9 bases, J shed 7 bases, and the junction held 11 bases outside the gene matches. The CDR3 covers 14 residues. CDR3 coding DNA: TGTGCCAGTAGACAGGGGGCGCAAAGAAGTGGCTACACCTTC. Protein: CASRQGAQRSGYTF.